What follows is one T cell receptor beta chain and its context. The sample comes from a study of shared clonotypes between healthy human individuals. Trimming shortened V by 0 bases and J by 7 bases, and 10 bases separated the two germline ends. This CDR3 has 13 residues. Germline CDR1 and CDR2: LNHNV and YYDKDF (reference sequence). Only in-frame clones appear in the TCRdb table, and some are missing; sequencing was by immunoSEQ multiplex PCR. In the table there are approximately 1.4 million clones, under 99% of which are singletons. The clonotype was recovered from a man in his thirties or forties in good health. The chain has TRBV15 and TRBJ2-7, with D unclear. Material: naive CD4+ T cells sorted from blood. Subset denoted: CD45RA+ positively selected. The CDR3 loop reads CATSRDSDQEQYF. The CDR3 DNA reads TGTGCCACCAGCAGAGATTCTGATCAGGAGCAGTACTTC.